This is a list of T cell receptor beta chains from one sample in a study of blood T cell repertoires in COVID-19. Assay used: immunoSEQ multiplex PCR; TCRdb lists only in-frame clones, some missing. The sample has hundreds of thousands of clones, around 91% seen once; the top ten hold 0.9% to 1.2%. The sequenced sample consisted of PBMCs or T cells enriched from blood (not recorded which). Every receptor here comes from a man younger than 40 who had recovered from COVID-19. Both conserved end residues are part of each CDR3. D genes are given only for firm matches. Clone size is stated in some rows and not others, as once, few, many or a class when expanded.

cdr3_aa: CASSREGNQPQHF; cdr3_nt: TGTGCCAGCAGCAGGGAGGGCAATCAGCCCCAGCATTTT; clone_size: NA; j_call: TRBJ1-5; d_call: NA; v_call: TRBV6-4
cdr3_aa: CSVKYDRYEQYF; cdr3_nt: TGCAGCGTTAAATACGACAGGTACGAGCAGTACTTC; clone_size: NA; j_call: TRBJ2-7; d_call: NA; v_call: TRBV29-1
cdr3_aa: CATQGNSNQPQHF; cdr3_nt: TGCGCCACTCAGGGGAACAGCAATCAGCCCCAGCATTTT; clone_size: NA; j_call: TRBJ1-5; d_call: NA; v_call: TRBV10-2
cdr3_aa: CASSSQGHNEKLFF; cdr3_nt: TGCGCCAGCAGCTCACAGGGTCATAATGAAAAACTGTTTTTT; clone_size: few; j_call: TRBJ1-4; d_call: NA; v_call: TRBV5-1
cdr3_aa: CASSTLAGPTYEQYF; cdr3_nt: TGTGCCAGCAGCACCCTAGCGGGCCCGACCTACGAGCAGTACTTC; clone_size: NA; j_call: TRBJ2-7; d_call: TRBD2; v_call: TRBV7-9
cdr3_aa: CASSVGQASEQYF; cdr3_nt: TGTGCCAGCAGTGTGGGACAGGCAAGCGAGCAGTACTTC; clone_size: NA; j_call: TRBJ2-7; d_call: TRBD1; v_call: TRBV27
cdr3_aa: CASSPGLAGWFTYEQYF; cdr3_nt: TGTGCCAGCAGCCCGGGACTAGCGGGATGGTTTACCTACGAGCAGTACTTC; clone_size: NA; j_call: TRBJ2-7; d_call: TRBD2; v_call: TRBV6-2/TRBV6-3
cdr3_aa: CASRSGPNYGYTF; cdr3_nt: TGCGCCAGTCGATCAGGCCCCAACTATGGCTACACCTTC; clone_size: NA; j_call: TRBJ1-2; d_call: NA; v_call: TRBV4-1
cdr3_aa: CASSSHPDRDAFF; cdr3_nt: TGTGCCAGCAGTTCACACCCGGACAGGGATGCTTTCTTT; clone_size: NA; j_call: TRBJ1-1; d_call: TRBD1; v_call: TRBV5-5
cdr3_aa: CASSLPGQGYEQYF; cdr3_nt: TGTGCCAGCAGCCTACCGGGACAGGGCTACGAGCAGTACTTC; clone_size: NA; j_call: TRBJ2-7; d_call: TRBD1; v_call: TRBV27
cdr3_aa: CATRDSSYNEQFF; cdr3_nt: TGTGCCACCAGGGACAGCTCCTACAATGAGCAGTTCTTC; clone_size: NA; j_call: TRBJ2-1; d_call: NA; v_call: TRBV24-1
cdr3_aa: CASGGSGSTGELFF; cdr3_nt: TGTGCCAGCGGAGGGAGCGGGAGCACCGGGGAGCTGTTTTTT; clone_size: once; j_call: TRBJ2-2; d_call: TRBD2; v_call: TRBV7-9
cdr3_aa: CASSGPDREVQYF; cdr3_nt: TGTGCCAGCAGCGGACCAGACAGGGAGGTGCAGTATTTT; clone_size: NA; j_call: TRBJ2-3; d_call: NA; v_call: TRBV11-2
cdr3_aa: CASSLATGNTEAFF; cdr3_nt: TGCGCCAGCAGCTTGGCCACAGGGAACACTGAAGCTTTCTTT; clone_size: NA; j_call: TRBJ1-1; d_call: NA; v_call: TRBV5-1
cdr3_aa: CASSLGQVGTDTQYF; cdr3_nt: TGCGCCAGCAGCTTGGGACAGGTCGGTACAGATACGCAGTATTTT; clone_size: NA; j_call: TRBJ2-3; d_call: NA; v_call: TRBV5-1
cdr3_aa: CASSGGRAINEQFF; cdr3_nt: TGCGCCAGCAGTGGCGGGAGGGCCATCAATGAGCAGTTCTTC; clone_size: NA; j_call: TRBJ2-1; d_call: TRBD2; v_call: TRBV5-1
cdr3_aa: CASSSGQGATEAFF; cdr3_nt: TGTGCCAGCAGTAGCGGACAGGGGGCCACTGAAGCTTTCTTT; clone_size: NA; j_call: TRBJ1-1; d_call: TRBD1; v_call: TRBV6-5
cdr3_aa: CASSSLNEQFF; cdr3_nt: TGTGCCAGCAGCTCCTTAAATGAGCAGTTCTTC; clone_size: NA; j_call: TRBJ2-1; d_call: NA; v_call: TRBV13
cdr3_aa: CASSTVTGTVNSPLHF; cdr3_nt: TGTGCCAGCAGCACGGTTACCGGGACAGTTAATTCACCGCTCCACTTT; clone_size: NA; j_call: TRBJ1-6; d_call: TRBD1; v_call: TRBV5-4
cdr3_aa: CASSITSGKSYEQYF; cdr3_nt: TGTGCCAGTAGTATCACTAGCGGGAAGTCCTACGAGCAGTACTTC; clone_size: NA; j_call: TRBJ2-7; d_call: TRBD2; v_call: TRBV19
cdr3_aa: CASSPRGGFGTEAFF; cdr3_nt: TGTGCCAGCAGCCCCCGGGGGGGCTTTGGTACTGAAGCTTTCTTT; clone_size: NA; j_call: TRBJ1-1; d_call: NA; v_call: TRBV11-2
cdr3_aa: CASSALKTNSEQFF; cdr3_nt: TGTGCCAGCAGTGCCCTTAAGACAAACTCTGAGCAGTTCTTC; clone_size: NA; j_call: TRBJ2-1; d_call: NA; v_call: TRBV2
cdr3_aa: CASTNRVVETQYF; cdr3_nt: TGTGCCAGCACGAACAGGGTTGTGGAGACCCAGTACTTC; clone_size: once; j_call: TRBJ2-5; d_call: NA; v_call: TRBV7-2
cdr3_aa: CASSPRTGASYEQYF; cdr3_nt: TGTGCCAGCAGTCCCCGGACAGGGGCCTCCTACGAGCAGTACTTC; clone_size: NA; j_call: TRBJ2-7; d_call: TRBD1; v_call: TRBV6-5
cdr3_aa: CASSKGQGAAGNTIYF; cdr3_nt: TGTGCCAGCAGCAAGGGACAGGGGGCGGCTGGAAACACCATATATTTT; clone_size: NA; j_call: TRBJ1-3; d_call: TRBD1; v_call: TRBV7-8
cdr3_aa: CASSSMNTEAFF; cdr3_nt: TGTGCCAGCAGTTCCATGAACACTGAAGCTTTCTTT; clone_size: once; j_call: TRBJ1-1; d_call: NA; v_call: TRBV28
cdr3_aa: CASSPGAGYWDEQYF; cdr3_nt: TGTGCCAGCAGCCCTGGAGCGGGATATTGGGACGAGCAGTACTTC; clone_size: NA; j_call: TRBJ2-7; d_call: TRBD2; v_call: TRBV7-2
cdr3_aa: CASSISGNTNYGYTF; cdr3_nt: TGTGCCAGTAGTATCTCAGGGAACACTAACTATGGCTACACCTTC; clone_size: NA; j_call: TRBJ1-2; d_call: NA; v_call: TRBV19